The source of this T cell receptor beta chain is a study of cytomegalovirus exposure and HLA in healthy donors. Amplification used 60 Vbeta primers and 13 Jbeta primers. In the study's own analysis: About 10 million shared chains were among the approximately 76 million unique TCR beta chains that a later analysis counted. TCRdb keeps only in-frame clones here, not all; method: immunoSEQ multiplex PCR. V and J calls and clone size are as listed in that table; D and trimming were resolved from the DNA. In the table there are 110,000 or so clones, around 68% of which are singletons. General study points: Researchers reported in a later analysis that common viral pathogens appeared linked to several top clusters. For presence/absence analyses, sequencing depth was assumed to be roughly uniform across donors. Being productive about 87% or about 30% of the time was typical of most TCR beta V segments in an earlier analysis.

This clone was observed a few times. What it binds is not known. The V gene's germline CDR1 is LNHDA and CDR2 SQIVND (reference sequence). The CDR3 spans 14 residues. V dropped 3 bases and J dropped 7; count of bases not matched to a gene: 6. Input material: PBMCs. The V and J genes are TRBV19 and TRBJ2-4, with 7 bases matching TRBD2. This receptor was obtained from a woman aged 45 to 65 in good health and CMV-seropositive. The CDR3 sequence: CASSIVLASNIQYF. DNA for the CDR3: TGTGCCAGTAGTATCGTACTAGCGAGCAACATTCAGTACTTC.